This is a list of T cell receptor beta chains from one sample in a study of graft-versus-host responses after intestinal transplantation. The repertoire was sequenced with immunoSEQ multiplex PCR; TCRdb's copy has only in-frame clones and lacks some. The data show some 100,000 clones, approximately 90% seen once. Their recognized antigens are unknown. This specimen was unstimulated CD8+ T cells sorted from spleen or lymph node cells, taken before transplant. The origin of the receptors is a human donor who was the organ donor for an intestinal transplant. CDR3s leave out the opening cysteine and the closing phenylalanine or tryptophan. A D gene is named only where the DNA matches it firmly. Rows may omit the clone size; those that give it use once, few, many or a size class.

d_call j_call clone_size v_call cdr3_aa
TRBD1 TRBJ2-6 NA TRBV14 ASSQGQGTGANVLT
NA TRBJ1-2 once TRBV4-2 ASSQDITEVWSGYT
TRBD2 TRBJ2-3 NA TRBV13 ASSQRGLAADTQY
NA TRBJ1-5 NA TRBV19 ASSRGIQPQH
TRBD1 TRBJ1-2 NA TRBV10-1 ASSESRRAGGVYGYT
NA TRBJ2-7 NA TRBV7-9 ASSLAGDSYEQY
TRBD1 TRBJ1-1 NA TRBV11-3 ASSLGQGNAEAF
TRBD2 TRBJ2-3 NA TRBV7-9 ASSLTLAGMDTDTQY
NA TRBJ2-3 NA TRBV5-1 ATKPRGDTQY
NA TRBJ2-3 NA TRBV6-6 AIGGTQTDTQY
TRBD2 TRBJ2-7 NA TRBV28 ASSPVVAGYEQY
TRBD2 TRBJ2-1 NA TRBV28 AIQSQWEGNEQF
NA TRBJ1-2 NA TRBV7-9 ASTPPSIGGNYGYT
NA TRBJ1-4 once TRBV5-4 ASSSDSDNEKLF
NA TRBJ2-5 NA TRBV9 ASSLLRGAGETQY
TRBD1 TRBJ1-5 NA TRBV7-6 ASSEGTGTNQPQH
NA TRBJ1-4 NA TRBV6-1 ASSEALLGLQTNEKLF
TRBD2 TRBJ2-3 NA TRBV4-1 ASRNMPGRELRWGTDTQY
NA TRBJ2-7 NA TRBV29-1 SVADRSYEQY
NA TRBJ2-1 NA TRBV7-9 ASSSGALSHYSNEQF
NA TRBJ2-3 NA TRBV28 ASSLVILTYQDTQY
NA TRBJ2-5 NA TRBV6-5 ASSYEFPQETQY
NA TRBJ1-1 NA TRBV15 ATSRDGQTNTEAF
TRBD2 TRBJ2-3 NA TRBV15 ATSRDGGRVDTQY
TRBD2 TRBJ2-5 once TRBV4-2 ASSQDSHTKLAGDRTQY
TRBD1 TRBJ1-4 NA TRBV18 ASSQNTRIWDRQATNEKLF
TRBD2 TRBJ2-7 NA TRBV7-6 ASSSRSGTSGYEQY
TRBD1 TRBJ1-2 NA TRBV19 ASSIAGQGPGGYT
NA TRBJ2-2 once TRBV1 TSSQDCKERNTGELF
TRBD1 TRBJ2-7 NA TRBV18 ASSPGQVGEQY
NA TRBJ2-4 NA TRBV7-9 ASSLPGFGKNIQY
NA TRBJ1-6 NA TRBV5-1 ASSLRVFDRQSYNSPLH
TRBD2 TRBJ2-1 once TRBV5-1 ASSLAQGSYLAGGDNEQF
NA TRBJ2-7 NA TRBV19 ASSLAPGYEQY
NA NA NA TRBV7-9 ASSGPQGLTYEQY
NA TRBJ1-1 NA TRBV2 ASRTLGLEAF
TRBD1 TRBJ2-7 NA TRBV28 ASSLVQGAGEQY
TRBD2 TRBJ2-1 NA TRBV4-2 ASSQLGLAGVNEQF
NA TRBJ2-1 few TRBV28 ASSLIRDFLNEQF
TRBD1 TRBJ1-2 NA TRBV29-1 SVAGTAYNGNYGYT
NA TRBJ2-1 once TRBV7-9 ASTHGEGGWSYNEQF
NA TRBJ2-7 NA TRBV9 ASSVGQATEQY
NA TRBJ1-1 NA TRBV27 ASSIAGGSPEAF
NA TRBJ2-3 NA TRBV11-3 ASSLAGDTQY
TRBD2 TRBJ2-5 once TRBV5-4 ASSTSGGGTQY
TRBD1 TRBJ2-7 NA TRBV5-8 ASSSIDRGAYEQY